The 11 T cell receptor beta chains reported below all come from one sample, sequenced in a study of early T cells in non-severe SARS-CoV-2 infection. TCRdb re-called the 5' RACE reads through MiXCR, storing one row per CDR3 protein. The repertoire has just under 90,000 distinct CDR3 sequences, approximately 15% of them found once; the top ten carry over 6.5%. The specimen was whole blood. The receptors derive from an adult who was a healthcare worker with PCR-confirmed SARS-CoV-2 infection or an uninfected control (not recorded which).

This clonotype showed up many times. The rearrangement uses TRBV5-6 and TRBJ2-7; 8 bases agree with TRBD1. Germline trimming cut 4 bases from V and 7 bases from J; bases unmatched to any gene: 10. The CDR3 sequence is 14 residues long. From germline, CDR1 is SGHDT and CDR2 YYEEEE. CDR3 in amino acids: CASSIDRGLGEQYF. The CDR3 DNA sequence: TGTGCCAGCAGCATCGACAGGGGCCTTGGGGAGCAGTACTTC.

The chain has TRBV2 and TRBJ1-5; no definite D call. The CDR3 runs to 15 residues. Trimming took 5 bases from V and 4 from J, leaving 15 bases between them. The V gene's germline CDR1 is SNHLY and CDR2 FYNNEI. The CDR3 reads CASSPARLGNQPQHF. The DNA of the CDR3 is TGTGCCAGCAGTCCCGCCAGACTGGGGAATCAGCCCCAGCATTTT.

The chain has TRBV2 and TRBJ2-7, with 12 bases identical to TRBD2. The CDR3 totals 14 residues. Per the germline V gene, CDR1 is SNHLY and CDR2 is FYNNEI. J gave up 3 bases and V 7 bases, and 4 bases lay outside the gene matches. The DNA for the CDR3 is TGTGCCAGCATGCCGGGACTAGCGGGCTACGAGCAGTACTTC. It yields the protein CASMPGLAGYEQYF.

There are a few counts of this clonotype. This chain links TRBV3-2 with TRBJ2-5. TRBV3-2 constitutes a pseudogene. The CDR3 loop spans 14 amino acids. CDR3 sequence: CASSQGIGQETQYF. In DNA form, the CDR3 reads TGTGCCAGCAGCCAAGGGATAGGCCAAGAGACCCAGTACTTC.

The chain has TRBV19 and TRBJ1-5, with D unresolved. Germline CDR1 LNHDA, CDR2 SQIVND (reference sequence). V was trimmed by 4 bases and J by 0 bases, leaving 10 bases between them. This CDR3 has 15 residues. CDR3 coding DNA: TGTGCCAGTAGTAGCCCAGGAGATAGCAATCAGCCCCAGCATTTT. This sequence encodes CASSSPGDSNQPQHF.

This clonotype was counted many times. The chain recombines TRBV3-1 with TRBJ1-2; tentatively, D is TRBD1 (6 bases). Trimming took 10 bases from V and 3 from J, leaving 9 bases between them. Germline CDR1 LGHDT, CDR2 YNNKEL (reference sequence). CDR3 length: 11 residues. CDR3 DNA: TGTGCCATCCGGACAGACTATGGCTACACCTTC. Protein: CAIRTDYGYTF.

The V and J genes are TRBV10-3 and TRBJ1-2, with TRBD1 as a possible D gene (6 bases). Germline CDR1 and CDR2: ENHRY and SYGVKD. The CDR3 covers 13 residues. Trimming took off 8 bases at V and 2 bases at J, with 12 bases between the two ends. The CDR3 DNA sequence: TGTGCCATCGGGCGGGACACCAACTATGGCTACACCTTC. Its protein is CAIGRDTNYGYTF.

This clonotype was detected only a few times. The V call is TRBV2, the J call TRBJ2-1; 9 bases line up with TRBD1. Germline lookup yields CDR1 SNHLY and CDR2 FYNNEI. The J segment lost 7 bases and the V segment lost 4 bases, leaving 8 bases of the junction unmatched. CDR3 length equals 15 residues. This CDR3 is CASSGGTGSVNEQFF. CDR3 nucleotides: TGTGCCAGCAGTGGAGGGACAGGGTCCGTTAATGAGCAGTTCTTC.

In nucleotides, the CDR3 is TGTGCCAGCAGTTTTACTCAGGGGGACGCCTACGAGCAGTACTTC. Encoded protein: CASSFTQGDAYEQYF. The J gene is TRBJ2-7, the V gene TRBV12-3 or TRBV12-4; 7 bases are shared with TRBD1. This CDR3 is 15 amino acids long. V lost 3 bases to trimming and J lost 2 bases; unmatched junction nucleotides: 7.

This chain links TRBV29-1 with TRBJ1-2; D perhaps matches TRBD1 (5 bases). The CDR3 contains 10 residues. Germline CDR1 SQVTM, CDR2 ANQGSEA. Trimming left V 5 bases short and J 10 bases short, with 11 bases between. CDR3 loop: CSVSREDYTF. As DNA, the CDR3 is TGCAGCGTTAGCAGGGAAGACTACACCTTC.

V usage is TRBV4-1 and J usage is TRBJ2-2, with D perhaps matching TRBD1 (6 bases). Between the trimmed V and J ends, which lost 4 bases and 1 base, there was a span of 10 bases. Germline-derived CDR1 and CDR2 are MGHRA and YSYEKL. This CDR3 is 15 amino acids long. DNA of the CDR3: TGCGCCAGCAGCCTGGGACATCAGAACACCGGGGAGCTGTTTTTT. Translated, it gives CASSLGHQNTGELFF.